The 30 T cell receptor beta chains listed next were all sequenced from one sample in a study of CD8+ T cells in alopecia areata. After isolation, RNA underwent reverse transcription to generate cDNA as the sequencing template. Assay: immunoSEQ multiplex PCR; the TCRdb copy retains only in-frame clones and omits some. The sample has around 200,000 clones, over 60% seen once; the top ten hold 4% to 5%. The treatment denotes: oral pan-JAK inhibitor, 5-10 mg twice daily. The sample consisted of CD4+ T cells sorted from blood, taken at week 4, from a patient treated with tofacitinib. These receptors were obtained from a human donor with alopecia areata.

This sequence joins TRBV5-6 and TRBJ2-1; weak D call: TRBD2 (5 bases). Trimming stripped 3 bases from V and 4 bases from J, with 11 bases between. CDR3 size: 14 residues. Per the germline V gene, CDR1 is SGHDT and CDR2 is YYEEEE. The CDR3 here is CASSWTERYNEQFF. CDR3 sequence (DNA): TGTGCCAGCAGCTGGACGGAGCGGTACAATGAGCAGTTCTTC.

The V and J genes are TRBV7-2 and TRBJ1-4; D possibly corresponds to TRBD1 (5 bases). Germline values: CDR1 SGHTA, CDR2 FQGNSA. The CDR3 is 13 amino acids. The V end lost 5 bases, the J end lost 8 bases, and 12 bases lay between the germline ends. The CDR3 DNA sequence: TGTGCCAGCAGCCAAGGACAACGGGAAAAACTGTTTTTT. Translated: CASSQGQREKLFF.

The rearrangement uses TRBV7-2 and TRBJ2-7; TRBD2 matches 7 bases. Looked up from germline, CDR1 is SGHTA and CDR2 is FQGNSA. J was trimmed by 2 bases and V by 1 base; bases with no gene match: 2. The CDR3 extends over 14 amino acids. The CDR3 here is CASSLGAGAYEQYF. The CDR3 DNA sequence: TGTGCCAGCAGCTTAGGGGCGGGGGCCTACGAGCAGTACTTC. The full variable domain, with the rest looked up from reference TRBV7-2 and TRBJ2-7, is GAGVSQSPSNKVTEKGKDVELRCDPISGHTALYWYRQSLGQGLEFLIYFQGNSAPDKSGLPSDRFSAERTGGSVSTLTIQRTQQEDSAVYLCASSLGAGAYEQYFGPGTRLTVT.

The rearrangement links TRBV7-9 to TRBJ2-1; D call uncertain. CDR1 and CDR2 (germline): SEHNR, FQNEAQ (reference sequence). The CDR3 has 16 residues. With 3 bases removed from V and 4 bases from J, the gap between germline ends came to 16 bases. The CDR3 spells CASSFQTAHLYNEQFF. CDR3 sequence (DNA): TGTGCCAGCAGCTTCCAGACTGCGCACCTTTACAATGAGCAGTTCTTC.

J is TRBJ2-7 and V is TRBV5-1; TRBD1 agrees at 9 bases. The V gene end was trimmed by 4 bases and the J gene end by 3 bases; junction bases not matched to a gene: 5. This CDR3 is 14 amino acids long. Germline V gives CDR1 SGHRS, CDR2 YFSETQ. This CDR3 reads CASSPSGQGYEQYF. The DNA for the CDR3 is TGCGCCAGCAGCCCCTCGGGACAGGGCTACGAGCAGTACTTC. The whole variable domain, remainder taken from reference TRBV5-1 and TRBJ2-7, is KAGVTQTPRYLIKTRGQQVTLSCSPISGHRSVSWYQQTPGQGLQFLFEYFSETQRNKGNFPGRFSGRQFSNSRSEMNVSTLELGDSALYLCASSPSGQGYEQYFGPGTRLTVT.

This clone was seen once. The V and J genes are TRBV5-1 and TRBJ2-5; D is uncertain. V was clipped by 0 bases and J by 0 bases, with 9 bases between them. CDR1 and CDR2 from the germline V gene are SGHRS and YFSETQ. This CDR3 is built from 15 residues. This chain's CDR3 is CASSLEFLDQETQYF. The CDR3 DNA reads as TGCGCCAGCAGCTTGGAGTTTCTAGACCAAGAGACCCAGTACTTC. The full variable domain, rest sourced from reference TRBV5-1 and TRBJ2-5, is KAGVTQTPRYLIKTRGQQVTLSCSPISGHRSVSWYQQTPGQGLQFLFEYFSETQRNKGNFPGRFSGRQFSNSRSEMNVSTLELGDSALYLCASSLEFLDQETQYFGPGTRLLVL.

This chain joins TRBV5-1 and TRBJ1-2, with 7 bases fitting TRBD1. Germline loops: CDR1 SGHRS, CDR2 YFSETQ. The CDR3 length is 15 residues. Trimming took 2 bases from V and 1 from J; bases not matched to a gene: 5. Here the CDR3 reads CASSLGGEGNYGYTF. The CDR3 DNA reads as TGCGCCAGCAGCTTAGGGGGCGAAGGTAACTATGGCTACACCTTC.

This clone was counted once. This chain uses TRBV7-2 with TRBJ1-1; D call uncertain. The germline CDR1 and CDR2 sequences are SGHTA and FQGNSA. The CDR3 has 16 amino acids. The ends were cut back, 4 bases at V and 4 bases at J, with 19 bases in the middle. CDR3 nucleotides: TGTGCCAGCAGCTCCCCGACGACGGGTTTTGCCACTGAAGCTTTCTTT. As protein: CASSSPTTGFATEAFF.

Only a few counts were recorded for this clone. This chain connects TRBV29-1 to TRBJ2-1; TRBD1 or TRBD2 may be the D gene (5 bases each). The CDR3 is 14 amino acids. CDR1 SQVTM and CDR2 ANQGSEA come from the germline V gene. V was shortened by 5 bases and J by 6 bases, with 17 bases between the two germline ends. The CDR3 loop reads CSVFFGGIGNEQFF. CDR3 bases: TGCAGCGTTTTTTTTGGGGGAATTGGCAATGAGCAGTTCTTC.

The CDR3 DNA follows: TGTGCCATCAGGGGGGTCTTCTCTGGGGCCAACGTCCTGACTTTC. It translates to CAIRGVFSGANVLTF. This chain uses TRBV10-3 with TRBJ2-6; D is perhaps TRBD1 or TRBD2 (5 bases each). V was shortened by 6 bases and J by 0 bases, with 9 bases between the two germline ends. Germline-derived CDR1 and CDR2 are ENHRY and SYGVKD. The CDR3 sequence is 15 residues long.

This clone was observed a handful of times. The V gene is TRBV7-9, the J gene TRBJ2-3, with 9 bases matching TRBD1. CDR1 and CDR2 from the germline V gene are SEHNR and FQNEAQ (reference sequence). The J segment lost 2 bases and the V segment lost 5 bases, leaving 14 bases of the junction unmatched. CDR3 length: 18 amino acids. The CDR3 coding sequence is TGTGCCAGCAGCCCACACCGCGCGGACAGGGGCCCCACAGATACGCAGTATTTT. Protein sequence: CASSPHRADRGPTDTQYF.

The chain uses TRBV7-2 and TRBJ2-3, with 9 bases aligning to TRBD1. The CDR3 contains 16 residues. Germline V gene data show CDR1 as SGHTA and CDR2 as FQGNSA. The V and J ends lost 5 bases and 2 bases, in that order; junction bases with no gene match: 8. CDR3 amino acids: CASSQGTGISTDTQYF. DNA of the CDR3: TGTGCCAGCAGCCAAGGGACAGGGATTTCCACAGATACGCAGTATTTT. Full variable domain (rest looked up from reference TRBV7-2 and TRBJ2-3): GAGVSQSPSNKVTEKGKDVELRCDPISGHTALYWYRQSLGQGLEFLIYFQGNSAPDKSGLPSDRFSAERTGGSVSTLTIQRTQQEDSAVYLCASSQGTGISTDTQYFGPGTRLTVL.

This CDR3 reads CASSLVDRDTQYF. CDR3 coding DNA: TGTGCCAGCAGCCTGGTCGACCGGGATACGCAGTATTTT. This chain links TRBV7-9 with TRBJ2-3; D is undetermined. The CDR3 consists of 13 residues. Germline V gene data show CDR1 as SEHNR and CDR2 as FQNEAQ (reference sequence). Between the trimmed V and J ends, which lost 5 bases and 6 bases, there was a span of 12 bases.

This clone was seen a handful of times. The gene calls are TRBV7-2 and TRBJ2-7; TRBD1 matches at 7 bases. The length of the CDR3 is 14 residues. CDR1 is SGHTA and CDR2 is FQGNSA in the germline V gene. Trimming took 4 bases from V and 3 from J; bases not matched to a gene: 6. CDR3: CASSSRRDSYEQYF. CDR3 nucleotide sequence: TGTGCCAGCAGCTCACGACGGGACAGCTACGAGCAGTACTTC.

This rearrangement joins TRBV30 to TRBJ1-5; D not resolved. Deletions cut 4 bases from V and 4 bases from J, with 14 bases between. The CDR3 is 14 residues long. Germline values: CDR1 GTSNPN, CDR2 SVGIG (reference sequence). The CDR3 protein is CAWMRRGSNQPQHF. Here the CDR3 DNA reads TGTGCCTGGATGCGCCGGGGTAGTAATCAGCCCCAGCATTTT.

The genes are TRBV29-1 and TRBJ1-2, with 8 bases that match TRBD1. The CDR3 runs to 13 residues. The germline V gene has CDR1 SQVTM and CDR2 ANQGSEA. J gave up 8 bases and V 8 bases, and 13 bases lay outside the gene matches. The CDR3 here is CSSSAQGAGGYTF. As DNA, the CDR3 is TGCAGCTCCAGCGCCCAGGGGGCTGGGGGCTACACCTTC.

V gene TRBV23-1 combines with J gene TRBJ1-5, with D possibly being TRBD1 (6 bases). TRBV23-1 falls under the ORF class, with uncertain function. The length of the CDR3 is 15 residues. Trimming pared 2 bases from V and 5 bases from J, leaving 13 bases between. The chain's CDR3 is CASSQQQGFYQPQHF. CDR3 in DNA: TGCGCCAGCAGTCAACAGCAGGGGTTCTATCAGCCCCAGCATTTT.

This chain uses TRBV4-2 with TRBJ1-3; a possible D gene is TRBD1 (5 bases). This CDR3 region has 15 residues. The V end was cut by 0 bases, the J end by 4 bases, with 10 bases between. Germline V gives CDR1 LGHNA, CDR2 YNFKEQ. The CDR3: CASSQEGAEGNTIYF. DNA of the CDR3: TGTGCCAGCAGCCAAGAAGGGGCCGAGGGAAACACCATATATTTT.

This chain uses TRBV11-3 with TRBJ2-5, with no clear D. Per germline, CDR1 SGHNT and CDR2 YENEEA. This CDR3 has 13 residues. V lost 3 bases to trimming and J lost 3 bases, with 8 bases between them. This CDR3 reads CASSLGRKETQYF. The CDR3 DNA reads TGTGCCAGCAGCTTGGGCAGGAAAGAGACCCAGTACTTC.

The genes are TRBV11-2 and TRBJ2-5; D remains ambiguous. The germline V gene has CDR1 SGHAT and CDR2 FQNNGV. The CDR3 runs 12 residues. Trimming took 1 base from V and 5 from J, leaving 5 bases between them. The CDR3 bases are TGTGCCAGCAGCTTAGTAGGGGAGACCCAGTACTTC. It is translated as CASSLVGETQYF.

The V call is TRBV29-1, the J call TRBJ1-1, with D unresolved. In germline, CDR1 is SQVTM, CDR2 ANQGSEA. V lost 2 bases, J lost 1 base, and 5 bases lay in between. The CDR3 totals 12 residues. CDR3 in DNA: TGCAGCGTTGAAATAAGGAACACTGAAGCTTTCTTT. This sequence encodes CSVEIRNTEAFF.

The chain employs TRBV5-1 and TRBJ1-2; a possible D gene is TRBD1 (6 bases). The V end was cut by 0 bases, the J end by 7 bases, with 16 bases between. This CDR3 is built from 15 residues. The germline V gene has CDR1 SGHRS and CDR2 YFSETQ. The CDR3 bases are TGCGCCAGCAGCTTGGCAAACCATCAGGGGTCTGGCTACACCTTC. Encoded protein: CASSLANHQGSGYTF.

The rearrangement uses TRBV29-1 and TRBJ1-1, with a possible D match to TRBD1 (6 bases). The CDR3 runs 12 residues. The germline V gene has CDR1 SQVTM and CDR2 ANQGSEA. CDR3 bases: TGCAGTGGGGGGCAGGGTTACACTGAAGCTTTCTTT. The encoded protein is CSGGQGYTEAFF.

This clone was seen only a few times. The rearrangement links TRBV7-9 to TRBJ2-5, with 9 nucleotides matching TRBD2. The CDR3 spans 13 residues. The V and J ends lost 4 bases and 5 bases, in that order; junction bases with no gene match: 2. Germline V gene data show CDR1 as SEHNR and CDR2 as FQNEAQ (reference sequence). CDR3: CASSWTSVETQYF. The CDR3 DNA sequence: TGTGCCAGCAGCTGGACTAGCGTGGAGACCCAGTACTTC.

The J gene is TRBJ2-5, the V gene TRBV4-1; TRBD1 or TRBD2 may be the D gene (6 bases each). This CDR3 spans 16 amino acids. V lost 1 base, J lost 1 base, and 13 bases lay in between. Germline CDR1 MGHRA, CDR2 YSYEKL. DNA of the CDR3: TGCGCCAGCAGCCAAGGGAGGGGGGCCATCCAAGAGACCCAGTACTTC. Its translation: CASSQGRGAIQETQYF.

This clone has just one count. V gene TRBV4-1 combines with J gene TRBJ2-6, with 14 positions matching TRBD2. The germline CDR1 and CDR2 sequences are MGHRA and YSYEKL. Germline trimming cut 1 base from V and 2 bases from J; bases unmatched to any gene: 4. This CDR3 contains 19 residues. The DNA of the CDR3 is TGCGCCAGCAGCCAAGGACTAGCGGGGGGGCCGGCTGGGGCCAACGTCCTGACTTTC. The encoded protein is CASSQGLAGGPAGANVLTF.

This clone has a handful of counts. The chain joins TRBV23-1 to TRBJ2-7; 7 nucleotides match TRBD1. TRBV23-1 is flagged as an ORF with uncertain function. V shed 1 base, J shed 3 bases, and the junction held 9 bases outside the gene matches. CDR3 length equals 16 residues. This CDR3 reads CASSQLEAGGLYEQYF. In DNA, the CDR3 is TGCGCCAGCAGTCAATTGGAGGCAGGGGGTCTCTACGAGCAGTACTTC.

Only a few counts were recorded for this clone. The chain has TRBV2 and TRBJ1-6, with a weak D call TRBD1 (5 bases). The CDR3 covers 14 residues. The germline CDR1 and CDR2 sequences are SNHLY and FYNNEI. V was trimmed by 6 bases and J by 8 bases, leaving 14 bases between them. The CDR3, as DNA: TGTGCCAGCAGAGTGGACACGGCGTATTCACCCCTCCACTTT. Translated: CASRVDTAYSPLHF.

The chain carries TRBV30 and TRBJ1-2, with D tentatively TRBD1 (6 bases). This CDR3 is 14 amino acids long. Per germline, CDR1 GTSNPN and CDR2 SVGIG (reference sequence). Trimming left V 4 bases short and J 4 bases short, with 16 bases between. In DNA form, the CDR3 reads TGTGCCTGGAACCCCCGGGGGGCGGTCTATGGCTACACCTTC. Encoded protein: CAWNPRGAVYGYTF.

This sequence joins TRBV29-1 and TRBJ2-7, with 7 bases identical to TRBD1. There are 12 residues in the CDR3. V shed 6 bases and J 4 bases; nucleotides not matched to a gene: 6. Germline CDR1 reads SQVTM; CDR2 reads ANQGSEA. CDR3 nucleotides: TGCAGCGTCCGACAGGGAGTTTACGAGCAGTACTTC. It translates to CSVRQGVYEQYF.